These 26 T cell receptor beta chains were sequenced from one sample in a study of blood T cell repertoires in COVID-19. Generated by immunoSEQ multiplex PCR, the TCRdb table keeps only in-frame clones and is missing some. The sample records under 80,000 clones, about four fifths being singletons. Sequencing input: peripheral blood. These receptors were obtained from a woman aged 80 or older with active or convalescent COVID-19.

The V call is TRBV9, the J call TRBJ2-7; a possible D gene is TRBD2 (5 bases). The CDR3 covers 14 residues. Germline lookup yields CDR1 SGDLS and CDR2 YYNGEE. V lost 0 bases and J lost 4, with 11 bases in between. CDR3 sequence: CASSVDPGSYEQYF. The CDR3 DNA reads TGTGCCAGCAGCGTAGACCCGGGGTCGTACGAGCAGTACTTC.

This chain connects TRBV20-1 to TRBJ1-2, with D tentatively TRBD1 (6 bases). Germline V gives CDR1 DFQATT, CDR2 SNEGSKA (reference sequence). This CDR3 has 11 amino acids. Between the trimmed V and J ends, which lost 4 bases and 7 bases, there was a span of 10 bases. The CDR3 DNA sequence: TGCAGTGCTACCAGAGGGGGTGGCTACACCTTC. This gives the protein CSATRGGGYTF.

This clone was seen a handful of times. The J gene is TRBJ2-7, the V gene TRBV7-2, with 7 bases fitting TRBD1. The CDR3 contains 13 residues. In germline, CDR1 is SGHTA, CDR2 FQGNSA. The trim removed 6 bases at V and 5 bases at J, leaving 7 bases unmatched. The CDR3 loop is CASSSQGPNEQYF. The CDR3 nucleotides are TGTGCCAGCAGTTCACAGGGGCCCAACGAGCAGTACTTC.

This sequence joins TRBV5-6 and TRBJ1-3, with a possible D match to TRBD1 (5 bases). V was clipped by 0 bases and J by 4 bases, with 11 bases between them. This CDR3 region has 15 residues. Per germline, CDR1 SGHDT and CDR2 YYEEEE. The CDR3, as DNA: TGTGCCAGCAGCTTGGCCTCGGGGGTCGGAAACACCATATATTTT. It specifies CASSLASGVGNTIYF. The full variable domain, completed using reference TRBV5-6 and TRBJ1-3, is DAGVTQSPTHLIKTRGQQVTLRCSPKSGHDTVSWYQQALGQGPQFIFQYYEEEERQRGNFPDRFSGHQFPNYSSELNVNALLLGDSALYLCASSLASGVGNTIYFGEGSWLTVV.

This clone is medium-sized by share. V is TRBV5-1 and J is TRBJ2-7, with TRBD1 matching over 8 bases. Looked up from germline, CDR1 is SGHRS and CDR2 is YFSETQ. Trimming cost V 4 bases and J 5 bases; bases outside gene matches: 11. The CDR3 length is 15 residues. Here the CDR3 DNA reads TGCGCCAGCAGCCCATCTTCAGGGGGCGCGGACGAGCAGTACTTC. It specifies CASSPSSGGADEQYF.

This clone appeared once. The chain employs TRBV5-1 and TRBJ2-1; 11 bases line up with TRBD1. Germline assignment: CDR1 SGHRS and CDR2 YFSETQ. Unmatched junction bases numbered 10, after V lost 5 bases and J lost 9 bases. CDR3 size: 15 residues. The CDR3 region has the DNA TGCGCCAGCAGTCCCGGGACAGGGGGTTTTAGTGAGCAGTTCTTC. It encodes CASSPGTGGFSEQFF.

This chain connects TRBV11-2 to TRBJ1-4, with D unresolved. Germline V gene lookup returns CDR1 SGHAT and CDR2 FQNNGV. The CDR3 is 13 amino acids. V lost 5 bases, J lost 7 bases, and 11 bases lay in between. The CDR3 loop reads CASSLRNSEKLFF. The CDR3 bases are TGTGCCAGCAGCCTACGAAACAGTGAAAAACTGTTTTTT.

Many counts were recorded for this clone. The V gene is TRBV5-1, the J gene TRBJ2-7, with 9 bases that match TRBD1. The CDR3 is made up of 17 amino acids. V shed 4 bases, J shed 2 bases, and the junction held 13 bases outside the gene matches. CDR1 SGHRS and CDR2 YFSETQ come from the germline V gene. CDR3 loop: CASSRLQAGQGAYEQYF. Written as DNA, the CDR3 is TGCGCCAGCAGCCGACTACAAGCGGGACAGGGCGCCTACGAGCAGTACTTC.

This clone was detected a few times. V is TRBV2 and J is TRBJ1-1; 9 bases match TRBD1. This CDR3 is 12 amino acids long. Per germline, CDR1 SNHLY and CDR2 FYNNEI. Trimming took 10 bases from V and 8 from J; bases not matched to a gene: 8. CDR3 sequence: CATSGTGPEAFF. The CDR3 DNA reads TGTGCCACCTCCGGGACAGGGCCCGAAGCTTTCTTT.

As to this clone: Other nucleotide sequences in the sample specify the same CDR3. V usage is TRBV15 and J usage is TRBJ2-1, with 13 bases fitting TRBD2. Germline values: CDR1 LNHNV, CDR2 YYDKDF (reference sequence). The junction had 10 bases not matched to a gene; V was cut back by 3 bases and J by 8 bases. The CDR3 spans 17 residues. The CDR3 sequence is CATSRERGLAGFDEQFF. In DNA form, the CDR3 reads TGTGCCACCAGCAGGGAGAGGGGACTAGCGGGATTCGATGAGCAGTTCTTC.

This clone has a handful of counts. The chain employs TRBV5-6 and TRBJ2-5; 9 nucleotides match TRBD1. Germline CDR1 SGHDT, CDR2 YYEEEE. The CDR3 runs to 15 residues. Germline trimming cut 4 bases from V and 3 bases from J; bases unmatched to any gene: 7. The CDR3 DNA reads as TGTGCCAGCAGCCGACCCAGACAGGGGGAAGAGACCCAGTACTTC. Translated: CASSRPRQGEETQYF.

This clone was seen more than once but under ten times. V is TRBV19 and J is TRBJ1-5; D may be TRBD1 (5 bases). The V and J ends lost 3 bases and 5 bases respectively, with 8 bases between them. The germline gives CDR1 LNHDA, CDR2 SQIVND (reference sequence). CDR3 length equals 13 residues. The CDR3 DNA is TGTGCCAGTAGTATCGGGGGATATCAGCCCCAGCATTTT. Protein product: CASSIGGYQPQHF. The full variable domain, with the rest looked up from reference TRBV19 and TRBJ1-5, is DGGITQSPKYLFRKEGQNVTLSCEQNLNHDAMYWYRQDPGQGLRLIYYSQIVNDFQKGDIAEGYSVSREKKESFPLTVTSAQKNPTAFYLCASSIGGYQPQHFGDGTRLSIL.

The rearrangement joins TRBV28 to TRBJ2-7; no clear D gene. CDR1 MDHEN and CDR2 SYDVKM come from the germline V gene. The V and J ends lost 3 bases and 7 bases respectively, with 16 bases between them. The CDR3 covers 14 residues. CDR3 in amino acids: CASSFSGSPGEQYF. In DNA form, the CDR3 reads TGTGCCAGCAGTTTTTCGGGTTCTCCGGGTGAGCAGTACTTC.

The rearrangement links TRBV19 to TRBJ2-1; TRBD2 might be the D (6 bases). The CDR3 is made up of 15 amino acids. Germline CDR1 LNHDA, CDR2 SQIVND (reference sequence). Trimming took off 6 bases at V and 7 bases at J, with 19 bases between the two ends. CDR3 sequence: CASSQYLGAGNEQFF. The CDR3, as DNA: TGTGCCAGTAGCCAGTACTTAGGGGCGGGGAATGAGCAGTTCTTC.

The chain recombines TRBV19 with TRBJ2-1, with a weak D call TRBD1 (7 bases). Trimming removed 7 bases from V and 6 bases from J, with 16 bases in between. The germline V gene has CDR1 LNHDA and CDR2 SQIVND (reference sequence). This CDR3 is 14 amino acids long. The CDR3 loop is CASTGGGFGNEQFF. The CDR3 DNA sequence: TGTGCCAGTACTGGAGGGGGCTTTGGCAATGAGCAGTTCTTC.

The chain employs TRBV28 and TRBJ1-2; maybe TRBD1 (5 bases). The germline V gene encodes CDR1 MDHEN and CDR2 SYDVKM. This CDR3 comprises 16 residues. Deletions cut 3 bases from V and 7 bases from J, with 21 bases between. The CDR3 coding sequence is TGTGCCAGCAGTTTCGTGGCAGGGCTTTCGGGGGGTGGCTACACCTTC. Translation: CASSFVAGLSGGGYTF.

The chain is built from TRBV3-1 (or the pseudogene TRBV3-2) and TRBJ2-3; 7 bases fit TRBD2. With V trimmed by 1 base and J by 2 bases, 6 bases remained unmatched. The CDR3 is 16 amino acids. Germline V gene data show CDR1 as LGHDT and CDR2 as YNNKEL (reference sequence). CDR3 in DNA: TGTGCCAGCAGCCAAGGTCAGCGGGGCCCCACAGATACGCAGTATTTT. Protein product: CASSQGQRGPTDTQYF.

Remarks on this clone: Compared with germline, one end of the junction differs, possibly owing to a read error. V and J are TRBV5-1 and TRBJ2-7; D possibly corresponds to TRBD1 (5 bases). The V gene's germline CDR1 is SGHRS and CDR2 YFSETQ. The CDR3 extends over 15 amino acids. The CDR3 region is CASRFRGPPTYEQYF. As DNA, the CDR3 is TGCGCCAGCCGCTTTAGGGGTCCACCTACCTACGAGCAGTACTTC.

This sequence joins TRBV5-3 and TRBJ2-1; a weak D match, TRBD2 (6 bases). TRBV5-3 is filed as an ORF, its function uncertain. The CDR3 is made up of 16 amino acids. Trimming removed 4 bases from V and 0 bases from J, with 14 bases in between. DNA for the CDR3: TGTGCCAGAAGCAGGGGACTGATAAGCTCCTACAATGAGCAGTTCTTC. Amino acids: CARSRGLISSYNEQFF.

The chain has TRBV19 and TRBJ2-1; no clear D gene. Germline V gives CDR1 LNHDA, CDR2 SQIVND (reference sequence). CDR3 length equals 14 residues. V was clipped by 5 bases and J by 5 bases, with 13 bases between them. The CDR3 nucleotides are TGTGCCAGTAGTGGCCCGGGTAGAAACAATGAGCAGTTCTTC. Translation gives CASSGPGRNNEQFF.

The V gene is TRBV19, the J gene TRBJ1-6; D not resolved. CDR1 and CDR2 (germline): LNHDA, SQIVND (reference sequence). V was cut by 10 bases and J by 10 bases, with 17 bases left in between. This CDR3 is built from 13 residues. The CDR3 spells CATSAGVWSPLHF. The CDR3 DNA reads TGTGCCACCTCGGCCGGGGTATGGTCACCCCTCCACTTT. Filled out from reference TRBV19 and TRBJ1-6, the complete variable domain reads DGGITQSPKYLFRKEGQNVTLSCEQNLNHDAMYWYRQDPGQGLRLIYYSQIVNDFQKGDIAEGYSVSREKKESFPLTVTSAQKNPTAFYLCATSAGVWSPLHFGNGTRLTVT.

The chain couples TRBV5-6 to TRBJ1-1, with a weak D call TRBD1 (5 bases). Trimming left V 7 bases short and J 1 base short, with 11 bases between. The CDR3 runs to 13 residues. The germline V gene encodes CDR1 SGHDT and CDR2 YYEEEE. The chain's CDR3 is CASQAGQNTEAFF. In nucleotides, the CDR3 is TGTGCCAGCCAGGCAGGACAGAACACTGAAGCTTTCTTT.

V and J are TRBV5-4 and TRBJ2-1, with 7 bases lining up with TRBD1. The CDR3 is 14 residues long. From germline, CDR1 is SGHNT and CDR2 YYREEE (reference sequence). Losses at the gene ends were 4 bases for V and 2 bases for J; bases not matched to a gene: 3. CDR3 sequence: CASSDGTAYNEQFF. The CDR3 nucleotides are TGTGCCAGCAGCGACGGGACAGCCTACAATGAGCAGTTCTTC.

The chain combines TRBV6-6 with TRBJ1-1; D ambiguous. The CDR3 has 13 amino acids. V lost 5 bases to trimming and J lost 7 bases, with 14 bases between them. Looked up from germline, CDR1 is MNHNY and CDR2 is SVGAGI (reference sequence). CDR3 amino acids: CASSTTAWSEAFF. Here the CDR3 DNA reads TGTGCCAGCAGTACGACCGCTTGGAGTGAAGCTTTCTTT.

V is TRBV6-5 and J is TRBJ2-2, with 7 bases that match TRBD2. Trimming at V came to 6 bases and at J to 0 bases, leaving 1 base not matched to a gene. CDR1 is MNHEY and CDR2 is SVGAGI in the germline V gene. There are 14 residues in the CDR3. Written as DNA, the CDR3 is TGTGCCAGCAGAGCGGGGACGAACACCGGGGAGCTGTTTTTT. It codes for CASRAGTNTGELFF.

This clone has just a few counts. This chain joins TRBV11-2 and TRBJ2-7, with unresolved D. CDR1 is SGHAT, CDR2 FQNNGV, per germline. Trimming stripped 5 bases from V and 0 bases from J, with 11 bases between. The CDR3 has 14 amino acids. The DNA of the CDR3 is TGTGCCAGCAGCCTTGACACCTTCTCCTACGAGCAGTACTTC. Its translation: CASSLDTFSYEQYF. Full variable domain (outside the CDR3, taken from reference TRBV11-2 and TRBJ2-7): EAGVAQSPRYKIIEKRQSVAFWCNPISGHATLYWYQQILGQGPKLLIQFQNNGVVDDSQLPKDRFSAERLKGVDSTLKIQPAKLEDSAVYLCASSLDTFSYEQYFGPGTRLTVT.